This TCR beta chain was documented in a study of T cells after yellow fever vaccination. About the study: Each low-cell-number fraction was prepared by means of SMART-Seq v4 Ultra Low Input.

The CDR3 extends over 20 amino acids. V dropped 0 bases and J dropped 5; count of bases not matched to a gene: 20. Germline CDR1 and CDR2: LGHNA and YSLEER. Study-wide points: Post-booster reappearance was seen for most primary-vaccination clones (roughly 96% CD4, around 88% CD8).

This clonotype was observed many times. Its antigen is unidentified. It was through 5'RACE template switching that TCR cDNA was made, with a universal primer site and UMIs added. TCRdb called the 5' RACE reads again in MiXCR, with one record for every CDR3 protein. The sample has 150,000 to 200,000 distinct CDR3 sequences, around 9.3% seen once. The chain has TRBV4-3 and TRBJ2-5; 8 bases match TRBD2. This clonotype was sampled from a man between 18 and 35 years old who received the YFV17D yellow fever vaccine. The sample consisted of CD8+ T cells sorted from PBMCs, taken 45 days after the yellow fever booster vaccination. The CDR3 DNA reads as TGCGCCAGCAGCCAAGATAAGATCGCGGTCGCGGGGGGACCCCGGGAGACCCAGTACTTC. It encodes CASSQDKIAVAGGPRETQYF.